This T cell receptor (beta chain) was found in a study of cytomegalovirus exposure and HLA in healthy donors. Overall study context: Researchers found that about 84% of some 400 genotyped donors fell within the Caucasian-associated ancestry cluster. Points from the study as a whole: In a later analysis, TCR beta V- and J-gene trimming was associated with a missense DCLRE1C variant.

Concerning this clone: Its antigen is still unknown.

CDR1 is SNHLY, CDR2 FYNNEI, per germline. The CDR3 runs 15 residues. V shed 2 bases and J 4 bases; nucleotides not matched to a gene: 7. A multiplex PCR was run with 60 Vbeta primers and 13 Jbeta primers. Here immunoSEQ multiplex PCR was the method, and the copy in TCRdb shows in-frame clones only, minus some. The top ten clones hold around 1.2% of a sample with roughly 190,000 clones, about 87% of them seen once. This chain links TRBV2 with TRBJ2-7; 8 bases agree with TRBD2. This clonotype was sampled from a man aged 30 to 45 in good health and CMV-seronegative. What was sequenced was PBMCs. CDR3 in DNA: TGTGCCAGCAGTGAAAGTCCAGCGGGAGTTTACGAGCAGTACTTC. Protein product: CASSESPAGVYEQYF.